These T cell receptor beta chains were read from a single sample in a study of identical twins. TCRdb called the 5' RACE reads again in MiXCR, with one record for every CDR3 protein. The table records under 900,000 distinct CDR3 sequences, 9% to 15% of them present only once. A further study also used this sample, focusing on yellow fever vaccine responses in identical twins.

The specimen sequenced was PBMCs. The origin of the receptors is a woman younger than 30 in good health. The CDR3 runs from the conserved cysteine through the conserved F or W. The order of the fields is D gene, J gene, V gene, clone size, CDR3 DNA, CDR3 protein. The D gene is left open where the match is weak. Some rows mark clone size as missing; the rest say once, few, many or name a class of expanded clone.

d_gene: -; j_gene: TRBJ2-5; v_gene: TRBV5-5; abundance: -; CDR3nt: TGTGCCAGCAGCACAACCATTGAGACCCAGTACTTC; CDR3aa: CASSTTIETQYF
d_gene: TRBD1; j_gene: TRBJ1-5; v_gene: TRBV20-1; abundance: few; CDR3nt: TGCAGTGCTACCGACAGGGGCCAGGGGAGCAATCAGCCCCAGCATTTT; CDR3aa: CSATDRGQGSNQPQHF
d_gene: -; j_gene: TRBJ2-3; v_gene: TRBV28; abundance: many; CDR3nt: TGTGCCAGCAGTGTCAGCGGAAAAGTAGATACGCAGTATTTT; CDR3aa: CASSVSGKVDTQYF
d_gene: -; j_gene: TRBJ2-7; v_gene: TRBV7-8; abundance: few; CDR3nt: TGTGCCAGCATAAAATACTCGTTTAGCTCCTACGAGCAGTACTTC; CDR3aa: CASIKYSFSSYEQYF
d_gene: TRBD2; j_gene: TRBJ2-1; v_gene: TRBV12-3/TRBV12-4; abundance: few; CDR3nt: TGTGCCAGCGGGACTAGCGGGAGCGTAGGGAATGAGCAGTTCTTC; CDR3aa: CASGTSGSVGNEQFF
d_gene: TRBD2; j_gene: TRBJ2-1; v_gene: TRBV24-1; abundance: -; CDR3nt: TGTGCCACCAGTGCCCCCAGAGCCGGACTAGCGGGCTGGGATGAGCAGTTCTTC; CDR3aa: CATSAPRAGLAGWDEQFF
d_gene: TRBD1; j_gene: TRBJ1-5; v_gene: TRBV6-1; abundance: many; CDR3nt: TGTGCCAGCAGGCCGACAGGGTATCAGCCCCAGCATTTT; CDR3aa: CASRPTGYQPQHF
d_gene: -; j_gene: TRBJ2-2; v_gene: TRBV27; abundance: few; CDR3nt: TGTGCCAGCAGTCCTTCCCCCCCAAGCGCGGCGGGTAAAGGGAGCGGGGAGCTGTTTTTT; CDR3aa: CASSPSPPSAAGKGSGELFF
d_gene: -; j_gene: TRBJ2-1; v_gene: TRBV20-1; abundance: -; CDR3nt: TGCAGTGCTAGAGAAGTTGTTAGGGTAATCGTCGACAATGAGCAGTTCTTC; CDR3aa: CSAREVVRVIVDNEQFF
d_gene: TRBD2; j_gene: TRBJ2-7; v_gene: TRBV10-3; abundance: few; CDR3nt: TGTGCCATCAGCGATCCAGGACTAGCTAAAGACTACGAGCAGTACTTC; CDR3aa: CAISDPGLAKDYEQYF
d_gene: -; j_gene: TRBJ2-1; v_gene: TRBV7-2; abundance: many; CDR3nt: TGTGCCAGCAGCACCCGACCCGGCCAGCAGTTCTTC; CDR3aa: CASSTRPGQQFF
d_gene: -; j_gene: TRBJ2-2; v_gene: TRBV4-2; abundance: -; CDR3nt: TGTGCCAGCAGCCAAGTGGGCAGTTACACCGGGGAGCTGTTTTTT; CDR3aa: CASSQVGSYTGELFF
d_gene: TRBD1; j_gene: TRBJ1-4; v_gene: TRBV29-1; abundance: many; CDR3nt: TGCAGCGTTGATGCCCGGACAGGACGTGAAAAACTGTTTTTT; CDR3aa: CSVDARTGREKLFF
d_gene: TRBD2; j_gene: TRBJ2-1; v_gene: TRBV7-9; abundance: -; CDR3nt: TGTGCCAGCAGCTTAGCTATAGCGGGTCCCTCCTACAATGAGCAGTTCTTC; CDR3aa: CASSLAIAGPSYNEQFF
d_gene: TRBD2; j_gene: TRBJ2-1; v_gene: TRBV10-3; abundance: many; CDR3nt: TGTGCCATCAGTGAGACTAGCGGGGGAAATGAGCAGTTCTTC; CDR3aa: CAISETSGGNEQFF
d_gene: -; j_gene: TRBJ1-1; v_gene: TRBV6-2/TRBV6-3; abundance: few; CDR3nt: TGTGCCAGCAGTTACCAAAAGAACACTGAAGCTTTCTTT; CDR3aa: CASSYQKNTEAFF
d_gene: -; j_gene: TRBJ2-2; v_gene: TRBV7-8; abundance: -; CDR3nt: TGTGCCAGCAGCGGGTCGTCGGGCACCGGGGAGCTGTTTTTT; CDR3aa: CASSGSSGTGELFF
d_gene: TRBD2; j_gene: TRBJ2-2; v_gene: TRBV7-2; abundance: many; CDR3nt: TGTGCCAGCAGCTTATCTAGCGGGATTCCCGGGGAGCTGTTTTTT; CDR3aa: CASSLSSGIPGELFF
d_gene: -; j_gene: TRBJ2-2; v_gene: TRBV12-3/TRBV12-4; abundance: many; CDR3nt: TGTGCCAGCACCCGACCCATACACACCGGGGAGCTGTTTTTT; CDR3aa: CASTRPIHTGELFF
d_gene: -; j_gene: TRBJ2-5; v_gene: TRBV6-1; abundance: few; CDR3nt: TGTGCCAGCACCCCCGCCGGTGGGTCTATTAAGACCCAGTACTTC; CDR3aa: CASTPAGGSIKTQYF